This T cell receptor beta chain was sequenced during a study of cytotoxic CD8 clonotypes in ibrutinib-treated CLL. Whole-study results and caveats: Clonality at baseline surpassed age-matched healthy donors and tracked circulating CD8+ T-cell counts.

The data were produced by immunoSEQ multiplex PCR, yet TCRdb's version contains in-frame clones alone and is incomplete. Among roughly 4,400 clones listed, 83% were seen once. The V gene's germline CDR1 is SSHAT and CDR2 FNYEAQ (reference sequence). CDR3 size: 13 residues. This clone is hyperexpanded by share. What it recognizes is unknown. At one boundary the junction diverges from the germline segment, which might be a read error. Sequencing used PBMCs, obtained before ibrutinib treatment. The TCR comes from a human donor with chronic lymphocytic leukemia. The rearrangement joins TRBV7-7 to TRBJ1-1; D not certain. In DNA, the CDR3 is TGTGCTAGCAGCTTCGAGGTCAACACTGAAGCTTTCTTT. This translates into CASSFEVNTEAFF.